This T cell receptor beta chain was observed in a study of control samples from healthy donors and cancer patients. The data were produced by immunoSEQ multiplex PCR, yet TCRdb's version contains in-frame clones alone and is incomplete. Among about 95,000 clones listed, approximately 90% were seen once. There are 13 residues in the CDR3. CDR1 is MNHNY, CDR2 SVGAGI, per germline (reference sequence). The germline V and J ends were trimmed by 7 bases and 5 bases, with 14 bases remaining between them. V gene TRBV6-6 combines with J gene TRBJ1-1; unclear D gene. The sequence was obtained from a woman in her sixties or seventies in good health. Sequences were obtained from blood. The CDR3 sequence is CASTLQSGTEAFF. CDR3 in DNA: TGTGCCAGCACCCTACAATCGGGAACTGAAGCTTTCTTT.